This TCR beta chain was identified during a study of CD4 T cells in relation to SARS-CoV-2 and coronaviruses. Whole-study context: TCR beta CDR3s were sequenced after approximately ten-day antigen culture of PBMCs. The restricting HLA molecule for shared crossreactive spike epitopes was mapped.

TCRdb's copy holds only in-frame clones and misses some; the assay was immunoSEQ multiplex PCR. The profile covers around 16,000 clones, with around 77% appearing a single time and around 9.6% taken by the ten largest. With 4 bases removed from V and 2 bases from J, the gap between germline ends came to 8 bases. The germline gives CDR1 SNHLY, CDR2 FYNNEI. The CDR3 length is 13 residues. Concerning this clone: Its antigen remains unidentified.

Overall study findings and caveats: The cross-reactivity analysis covered only spike protein, not other viral proteins.

CD4+ T cells from unexposed donors were obtained before the COVID-19 pandemic (2011-2018). After about 10 days of culture, CD4+ T cells were isolated. Cells permitting, SARS-CoV-2 S/N and four cold-coronavirus spikes were tested on unexposed-donor CD4+ T cells. The rearrangement links TRBV2 to TRBJ1-1; no clear D gene. The sample taken for sequencing was CD4+ T cells from PBMCs, cultured in vitro. The receptor comes from a human donor in good health. The CDR3 DNA follows: TGTGCCAGCAGTGTAGGATTAAACACTGAAGCTTTCTTT. This sequence encodes CASSVGLNTEAFF.